This T cell receptor (beta chain) was identified during a study of blood T cell repertoires in COVID-19. Per the germline V gene, CDR1 is MDHEN and CDR2 is SYDVKM. This CDR3 comprises 15 residues. The J segment lost 2 bases and the V segment lost 6 bases, leaving 6 bases of the junction unmatched. Method: immunoSEQ multiplex PCR; TCRdb's copy keeps in-frame clones and lacks some. The data hold roughly 60,000 clones, with almost 85% observed a single time. The TCR was taken from a human donor in a cohort sampled during active COVID-19. Sequencing input: peripheral blood. The chain uses TRBV28 and TRBJ1-3; 8 bases map to TRBD1. The CDR3 sequence: CASSLTGGTGNTIYF. CDR3 nucleotides: TGTGCCAGCAGCTTAACAGGGGGAACTGGAAACACCATATATTTT.